This T cell receptor beta chain was sequenced during a study of T cells after yellow fever vaccination. This clonotype was observed a few times. A single record per CDR3 protein comes from TCRdb applying MiXCR to the 5' RACE reads. The sample includes about 370,000 distinct CDR3 sequences, roughly 12% of them seen just once. This CDR3 is 16 amino acids long. This TCR was recovered from a man aged 18 to 29 who received the YFV17D yellow fever vaccine. The rearrangement links TRBV21-1 to TRBJ1-2; the table calls TRBD1, which could not be checked here. TRBV21-1 is termed a pseudogene. Here the sequenced sample was PBMCs, taken on the day of the first yellow fever vaccination. CDR3 protein: CASSKISRELLYGYTF. Written as DNA, the CDR3 is TGTGCCAGCAGCAAAATCTCCAGGGAGCTCCTCTATGGCTACACCTTC.